This T cell receptor (beta chain) was sequenced for a study of identifying expanded T cells in peripheral blood (dated by TCRdb to between 2018 and 2021). About the investigation overall: Technical replicates were generated by sequencing separate aliquots of the same genomic DNA pool, and four replicates were compared pairwise.

There are a few counts of this clone. Which antigen it targets is not known. Nothing much larger sits one base from this clone, and base qualities are not available. Study-wide findings and limitations: For all healthy donors, the variance in clone template counts between two-week samples rose significantly as total template count increased. The beta-binomial model significantly reduced the number of clones called differentially abundant and the false-positive rate across all healthy-donor time intervals. The binomial model flagged roughly 1.1 differentially abundant clones between technical replicates, compared with about 15 over around two weeks and 19 over approximately four weeks. The authors expected biological variance in healthy repertoires might increase further over much longer intervals such as months to years.

The germline ends are 12 bases apart after V is trimmed by 5 bases and J by 6 bases. Counted from cysteine to phenylalanine, this CDR3 has 14 amino acids. The only DNA kept is the CDR3, 42 bases in frame from the first base. The germline V gene gives CDR1 as SGDLS and CDR2 as YYNGEE. No immune events such as infections were documented for the healthy donors during the collection period. Healthy-donor blood repertoires served as a training cohort to calibrate time-dependent variance in a beta-binomial model of T-cell clone differential abundance. There were roughly 10 healthy donors in the training cohort, of whom 3 were female and 7 were male. An age range of roughly 29 to 70 years, with an average of roughly 45 years, was recorded for the donors. Whole blood was collected from each healthy donor at three time points spaced about 2 weeks apart and obtained from a commercial supplier. For immunosequencing, genomic DNA was extracted from unsorted whole blood.

The immunoSEQ Assay, which relies on bias-controlled multiplex PCR amplification of genomic DNA, was used to profile TCRbeta CDR3 regions. Per the source publication's procedure: To quantify the absolute abundance of each unique TCRbeta CDR3 region, the sequences were collapsed and filtered. Differential abundance was assessed using a binomial (Fisher-equivalent) model and a beta-binomial model in which time-dependent variance fitted from healthy donors was added. Any clone with fewer than 5 combined templates was excluded, and a clone was called differentially abundant if its Benjamini-Hochberg FDR was below 0.01. The form v = (b*log(k)+a)^2 was used to model beta-binomial variance as a function of total template count across the two samples. TCRdb's version of the immuneACCESS table is confined to in-frame rearrangements and falls short of the full clone set. An unresolved V gene accounts for under half of the shortfall where checked; the remainder is of unknown origin. The V and J calls and clone size are taken from that table; D and trimming were inferred from the DNA. The sample records under 150,000 clones, 75% to 90% of which are singletons. Less than 4% of the sample is taken by the ten largest.

Sequenced: blood. The sequence derives from a person aged 18 to 75 in good health. The rearranged chain carries TRBV9 and TRBJ1-6, with the D gene call left open. The sequenced DNA is TGTGCCAGCAGTCCTCCTCTGGCTAATTCACCCCTCCACTTT. It specifies CASSPPLANSPLHF.